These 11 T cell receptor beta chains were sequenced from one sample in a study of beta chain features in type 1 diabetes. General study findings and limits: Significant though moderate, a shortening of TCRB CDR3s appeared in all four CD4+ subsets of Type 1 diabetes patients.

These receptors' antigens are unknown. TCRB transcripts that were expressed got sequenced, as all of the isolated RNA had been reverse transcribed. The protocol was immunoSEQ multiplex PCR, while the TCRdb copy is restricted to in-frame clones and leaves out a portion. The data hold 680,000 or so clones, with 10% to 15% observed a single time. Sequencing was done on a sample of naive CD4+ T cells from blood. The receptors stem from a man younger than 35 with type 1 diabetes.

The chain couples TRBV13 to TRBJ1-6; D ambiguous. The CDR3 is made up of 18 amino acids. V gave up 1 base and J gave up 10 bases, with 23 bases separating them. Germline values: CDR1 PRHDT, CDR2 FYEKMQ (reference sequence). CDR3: CASSLDMVKGNKGSPLHF. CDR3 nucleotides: TGTGCCAGCAGCTTAGACATGGTCAAAGGTAATAAGGGATCACCCCTCCACTTT.

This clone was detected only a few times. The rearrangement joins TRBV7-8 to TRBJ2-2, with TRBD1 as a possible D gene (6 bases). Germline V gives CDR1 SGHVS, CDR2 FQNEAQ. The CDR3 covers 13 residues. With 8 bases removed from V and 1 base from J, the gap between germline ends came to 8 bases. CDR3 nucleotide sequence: TGTGCCAGCGGGGGACAGAACACCGGGGAGCTGTTTTTT. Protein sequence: CASGGQNTGELFF.

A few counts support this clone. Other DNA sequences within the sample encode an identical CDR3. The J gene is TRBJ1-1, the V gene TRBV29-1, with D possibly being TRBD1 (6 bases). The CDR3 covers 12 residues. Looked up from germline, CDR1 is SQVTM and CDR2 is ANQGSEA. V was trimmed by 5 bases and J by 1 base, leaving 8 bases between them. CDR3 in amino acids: CSVRGANTEAFF. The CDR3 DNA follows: TGCAGCGTTAGGGGGGCGAACACTGAAGCTTTCTTT.

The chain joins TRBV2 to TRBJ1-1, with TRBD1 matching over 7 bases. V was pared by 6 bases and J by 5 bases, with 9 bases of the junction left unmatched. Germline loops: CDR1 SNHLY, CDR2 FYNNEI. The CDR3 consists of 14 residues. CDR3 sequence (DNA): TGTGCCAGCAGGGGGACAGTGGTTTGGACTGAAGCTTTCTTT. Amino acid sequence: CASRGTVVWTEAFF. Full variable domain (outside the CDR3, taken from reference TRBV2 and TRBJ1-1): EPEVTQTPSHQVTQMGQEVILRCVPISNHLYFYWYRQILGQKVEFLVSFYNNEISEKSEIFDDQFSVERPDGSNFTLKIRSTKLEDSAMYFCASRGTVVWTEAFFGQGTRLTVV.

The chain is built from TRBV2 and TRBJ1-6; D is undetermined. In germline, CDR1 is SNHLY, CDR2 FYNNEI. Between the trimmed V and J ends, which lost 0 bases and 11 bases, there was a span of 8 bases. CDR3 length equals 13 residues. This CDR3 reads CASSEAPAAPLHF. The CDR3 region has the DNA TGTGCCAGCAGTGAAGCGCCGGCGGCACCCCTCCACTTT.

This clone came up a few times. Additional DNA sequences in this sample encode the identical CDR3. In nucleotides, the CDR3 is TGTGCCAGCAGCGTCGGCGGGGGAAACACAGATACGCAGTATTTT. Translation gives CASSVGGGNTDTQYF. The chain carries TRBV9 and TRBJ2-3; TRBD2 aligns across 7 bases. Trimming at V came to 2 bases and at J to 2 bases, leaving 5 bases not matched to a gene. This CDR3 has 15 residues. Germline V gives CDR1 SGDLS, CDR2 YYNGEE.

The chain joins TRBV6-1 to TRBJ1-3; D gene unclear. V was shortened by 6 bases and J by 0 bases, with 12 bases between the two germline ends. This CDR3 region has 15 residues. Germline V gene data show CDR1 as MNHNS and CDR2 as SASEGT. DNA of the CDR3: TGTGCCAGCAGCCCGACGGAACGCTCTGGAAACACCATATATTTT. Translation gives CASSPTERSGNTIYF.

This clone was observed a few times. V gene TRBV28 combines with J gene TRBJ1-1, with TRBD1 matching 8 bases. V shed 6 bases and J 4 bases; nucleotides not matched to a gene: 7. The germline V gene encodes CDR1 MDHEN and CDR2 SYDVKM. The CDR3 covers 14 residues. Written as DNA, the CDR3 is TGTGCCAGCAGCATCGGACAGGGCCGCACTGAAGCTTTCTTT. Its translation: CASSIGQGRTEAFF.

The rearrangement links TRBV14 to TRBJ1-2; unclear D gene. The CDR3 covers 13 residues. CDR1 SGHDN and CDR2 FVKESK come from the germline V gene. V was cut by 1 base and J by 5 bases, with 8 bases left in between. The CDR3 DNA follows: TGTGCCAGCAGCCAAGGGAGAACGTATGGCTACACCTTC. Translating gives CASSQGRTYGYTF.

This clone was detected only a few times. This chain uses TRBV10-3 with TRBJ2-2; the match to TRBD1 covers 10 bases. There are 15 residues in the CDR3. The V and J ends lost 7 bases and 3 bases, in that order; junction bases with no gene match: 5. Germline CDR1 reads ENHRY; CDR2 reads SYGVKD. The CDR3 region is CAITSGTGDTGELFF. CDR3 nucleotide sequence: TGTGCCATCACCTCCGGGACAGGGGACACCGGGGAGCTGTTTTTT.

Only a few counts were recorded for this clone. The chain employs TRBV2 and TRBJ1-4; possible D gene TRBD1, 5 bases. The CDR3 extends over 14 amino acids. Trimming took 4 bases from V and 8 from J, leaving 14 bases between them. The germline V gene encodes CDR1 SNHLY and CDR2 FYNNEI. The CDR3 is CASSGGREREKLFF. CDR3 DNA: TGTGCCAGCAGTGGCGGCAGGGAAAGGGAAAAACTGTTTTTT.